The entry below describes one T cell receptor (beta chain). The antigen is not known. The source of the sample is a study of blood T cells in healthy people across ages. Alongside a J-beta primer mix, a sample-barcoded 5' primer served in a second PCR lasting roughly 6 to 12 cycles. All cDNA molecules were each tagged by a template-switch adaptor with 12 random nucleotides. MiXCR was run by TCRdb on the 5' RACE reads, yielding one entry per CDR3 protein. The sample lists some 920,000 distinct CDR3 sequences; 45% to 60% were seen once. This CDR3 is built from 12 residues. The germline V and J ends were trimmed by 2 bases and 6 bases, with 8 bases remaining between them. Germline lookup yields CDR1 ENHRY and CDR2 SYGVKD. Broader study findings: Since the PBMCs were unsorted, naive and antigen-experienced cells could not be conclusively compared.

At least 6 million PBMCs were isolated per sample. This clonotype was sampled from a woman between 55 and 75 years old in good health. Material: blood. The chain joins TRBV10-3 to TRBJ2-7; D is perhaps TRBD1 (5 bases). The CDR3 DNA reads TGTGCCATCAGTGAGGACAGTCGCGAGCAGTACTTC. Encoded protein: CAISEDSREQYF.